These 30 T cell receptor beta chains came from one sample sequenced in a study of cytomegalovirus exposure and HLA in healthy donors. With 60 Vbeta and 13 Jbeta primers, the PCR was carried out. Some clones are missing from TCRdb's copy, which holds only in-frame ones; the method was immunoSEQ multiplex PCR. The sample shows fewer than 90,000 clones, about 76% of them seen only once. Sequenced: PBMCs. These receptors originate from a woman aged 40 to 50 in good health and CMV-seropositive.

This clone was seen only a few times. The gene calls are TRBV4-3 and TRBJ2-6; D call uncertain. Trimming pared 1 base from V and 6 bases from J, leaving 10 bases between. Germline CDR1 LGHNA, CDR2 YSLEER. This CDR3 contains 15 residues. The CDR3, as DNA: TGCGCCAGCAGCCAAGTCCCGGCGGAGGCCAACGTCCTGACTTTC. Protein product: CASSQVPAEANVLTF.

This chain connects TRBV7-6 to TRBJ2-7; the match to TRBD1 covers 8 bases. Trimming cost V 5 bases and J 4 bases; bases outside gene matches: 10. CDR1 is SGHVS, CDR2 FNYEAQ, per germline. The CDR3 loop spans 15 amino acids. The CDR3 region has the DNA TGTGCCAGCAGCCAGGGGCCAGGGGGCGCGTACGAGCAGTACTTC. It translates to CASSQGPGGAYEQYF.

V and J are TRBV7-9 and TRBJ1-4; D is possibly TRBD1 (5 bases). CDR1 SEHNR and CDR2 FQNEAQ come from the germline V gene (reference sequence). The CDR3 loop spans 16 amino acids. V shed 1 base and J shed 4 bases, with 13 bases lying between them. CDR3 sequence: CASSLGGGGGNEKLFF. CDR3 sequence (DNA): TGTGCCAGCAGCTTAGGAGGCGGGGGTGGTAATGAAAAACTGTTTTTT.

V gene TRBV27 combines with J gene TRBJ2-7; tentative D call: TRBD2 (6 bases). Germline V gene lookup returns CDR1 MNHEY and CDR2 SMNVEV (reference sequence). Trimming pared 6 bases from V and 0 bases from J, leaving 18 bases between. This CDR3 comprises 16 residues. CDR3 sequence: CASRGGRPLSSYEQYF. In DNA form, the CDR3 reads TGTGCCAGCAGGGGGGGACGGCCGCTGAGCTCCTACGAGCAGTACTTC.

The V gene is TRBV7-9, the J gene TRBJ1-2, with 7 bases lining up with TRBD1. The CDR3 loop spans 16 amino acids. From germline, CDR1 is SEHNR and CDR2 FQNEAQ (reference sequence). The J segment lost 5 bases and the V segment lost 7 bases, leaving 16 bases of the junction unmatched. CDR3 in amino acids: CASTVNLGTESYGYTF. The CDR3 DNA reads as TGTGCCAGCACCGTAAACCTTGGGACAGAATCTTATGGCTACACCTTC. Combining the CDR3 with reference TRBV7-9 and TRBJ1-2 gives the whole variable domain DTGVSQNPRHKITKRGQNVTFRCDPISEHNRLYWYRQTLGQGPEFLTYFQNEAQLEKSRLLSDRFSAERPKGSFSTLEIQRTEQGDSAMYLCASTVNLGTESYGYTFGSGTRLTVV.

This sequence joins TRBV5-6 and TRBJ2-7, with D possibly matching TRBD2 (6 bases). This CDR3 comprises 13 residues. Trimming pared 0 bases from V and 7 bases from J, leaving 11 bases between. Per the germline V gene, CDR1 is SGHDT and CDR2 is YYEEEE. This CDR3 reads CASSLERRGEQYF. CDR3 bases: TGTGCCAGCAGCTTGGAAAGGAGGGGTGAGCAGTACTTC.

This CDR3 is CASSPRGGTERWNIQYF. CDR3 sequence (DNA): TGTGCCAGCAGTCCCCGCGGCGGGACAGAAAGGTGGAACATTCAGTACTTC. The chain carries TRBV28 and TRBJ2-4; D possibly corresponds to TRBD1 (7 bases). The ends were cut back, 5 bases at V and 7 bases at J, with 24 bases in the middle. Germline V lookup: CDR1 MDHEN, CDR2 SYDVKM. The CDR3 covers 17 residues. The full variable domain, in which reference TRBV28 and TRBJ2-4 provide the parts outside the CDR3, is DVKVTQSSRYLVKRTGEKVFLECVQDMDHENMFWYRQDPGLGLRLIYFSYDVKMKEKGDIPEGYSVSREKKERFSLILESASTNQTSMYLCASSPRGGTERWNIQYFGAGTRLSVL.

The gene calls are TRBV19 and TRBJ1-4; 10 bases are shared with TRBD1. V gave up 5 bases and J gave up 5 bases; unmatched junction bases: 11. The germline V gene encodes CDR1 LNHDA and CDR2 SQIVND (reference sequence). CDR3 length: 17 amino acids. The CDR3 loop is CASSLLRGQGLNEKLFF. CDR3 bases: TGTGCCAGTAGTCTCCTCCGGGGACAGGGGTTGAATGAAAAACTGTTTTTT.

The V call is TRBV9, the J call TRBJ2-2, with 8 positions matching TRBD1. Unmatched junction bases numbered 6, after V lost 4 bases and J lost 4 bases. The CDR3 contains 15 residues. Germline CDR1 SGDLS, CDR2 YYNGEE. CDR3 loop: CASSPRQGPTGELFF. Here the CDR3 DNA reads TGTGCCAGCAGCCCCAGACAGGGGCCCACCGGGGAGCTGTTTTTT.

The chain combines TRBV18 with TRBJ1-2; D might be TRBD1 (5 bases). The germline V gene encodes CDR1 KGHSH and CDR2 LQKENI. This CDR3 comprises 14 residues. With 6 bases removed from V and 5 bases from J, the gap between germline ends came to 16 bases. In DNA, the CDR3 is TGTGCCAGCTCCTCGCGAACGGGGGGATATGGCTACACCTTC. It translates to CASSSRTGGYGYTF.

This chain joins TRBV5-4 and TRBJ2-7; 8 bases agree with TRBD1. With 3 bases clipped from V and 1 base from J, the junction kept 9 bases outside the gene matches. Germline CDR1 is SGHNT and CDR2 is YYREEE (reference sequence). This CDR3 contains 16 residues. In DNA, the CDR3 is TGTGCCAGCAGCTACGACAGGGGATACCCATCCTACGAGCAGTACTTC. Translated, it gives CASSYDRGYPSYEQYF.

V gene TRBV5-6 combines with J gene TRBJ2-1; 8 bases line up with TRBD2. Germline trimming cut 0 bases from V and 4 bases from J; bases unmatched to any gene: 6. Germline loops: CDR1 SGHDT, CDR2 YYEEEE. The CDR3 loop spans 16 amino acids. CDR3 sequence reads: CASSLVSGGAYNEQFF. The CDR3 DNA reads as TGTGCCAGCAGCTTGGTAAGCGGGGGAGCATACAATGAGCAGTTCTTC.

The chain has TRBV18 and TRBJ1-2; 7 bases agree with TRBD1. The CDR3 length is 14 residues. After removal of 4 bases from V and 5 bases from J, the junction contained 7 bases not matched to a gene. Germline values: CDR1 KGHSH, CDR2 LQKENI. The DNA of the CDR3 is TGTGCCAGCTCACAGGGAACAGGGGAGTATGGCTACACCTTC. Translation: CASSQGTGEYGYTF.

The V call is TRBV30, the J call TRBJ2-5; 8 nucleotides line up with TRBD1. The germline V gene has CDR1 GTSNPN and CDR2 SVGIG (reference sequence). With V trimmed by 0 bases and J by 11 bases, 8 bases remained unmatched. The CDR3 loop spans 13 amino acids. The CDR3 is CAWSVFSGQGQYF. In DNA, the CDR3 is TGTGCCTGGAGTGTATTCTCTGGACAGGGTCAGTACTTC.

The V gene is TRBV5-8, the J gene TRBJ1-1; D unresolved. Trimming shortened V by 5 bases and J by 6 bases, and 17 bases separated the two germline ends. The germline V gene has CDR1 SGHTS and CDR2 YDEGEE. The length of the CDR3 is 14 residues. The CDR3 DNA reads TGTGCCAGCAGTGAAGACCCCAGGCGCGCTGAAGCTTTCTTT. Protein sequence: CASSEDPRRAEAFF.

J is TRBJ1-6 and V is TRBV7-2, with a weak D call TRBD1 (6 bases). Germline CDR1 reads SGHTA; CDR2 reads FQGNSA. The CDR3 is 15 amino acids. Trimming took 6 bases from V and 11 from J, leaving 20 bases between them. The CDR3: CASRLSGGARAPLHF. The CDR3 DNA reads TGTGCCAGCAGGCTCTCCGGGGGGGCGCGGGCACCCCTCCACTTT.

The chain recombines TRBV6-5 with TRBJ1-1; D might be TRBD1 (5 bases). CDR3 length equals 15 residues. CDR1 is MNHEY, CDR2 SVGAGI, per germline. Trimming removed 0 bases from V and 6 bases from J, with 14 bases in between. CDR3 loop: CASSYSMGGGPEAFF. The CDR3 DNA sequence: TGTGCCAGCAGTTACTCGATGGGCGGGGGACCTGAAGCTTTCTTT.

The chain has TRBV5-1 and TRBJ2-7; D not certain. CDR3 length equals 14 residues. V lost 4 bases and J 7 bases, leaving 18 bases between the germline ends. The germline CDR1 and CDR2 sequences are SGHRS and YFSETQ. CDR3 coding DNA: TGCGCCAGCAGCCCCCGAGGAGCGATCCGGGAGCAGTACTTC. The encoded protein is CASSPRGAIREQYF.

A few counts support this clone. V usage is TRBV9 and J usage is TRBJ1-3; D may be TRBD1 (5 bases). The CDR3 runs to 16 residues. V was pared by 0 bases and J by 0 bases, with 10 bases between. Germline CDR1 SGDLS, CDR2 YYNGEE. The CDR3 spells CASSVGSGPSGNTIYF. In DNA, the CDR3 is TGTGCCAGCAGCGTAGGATCAGGGCCCTCTGGAAACACCATATATTTT.

The V and J genes are TRBV4-2 and TRBJ2-1; perhaps TRBD2 as D (6 bases). Germline CDR1 and CDR2: LGHNA and YNFKEQ. The CDR3 has 12 residues. The V and J ends lost 4 bases and 10 bases respectively, with 11 bases between them. The CDR3: CASSPRDSEQFF. The CDR3 region has the DNA TGTGCCAGCAGCCCCCGGGACTCAGAGCAGTTCTTC.

The CDR3 coding sequence is TGTGCCAGCAGCTCCCCAACAGGGGGAACCTTTAGGGAGCAGTACTTC. Amino acid sequence: CASSSPTGGTFREQYF. The rearrangement uses TRBV7-6 and TRBJ2-7; 8 bases fit TRBD1. J was trimmed by 7 bases and V by 4 bases; bases with no gene match: 15. From germline, CDR1 is SGHVS and CDR2 FNYEAQ. The CDR3 totals 16 residues.

This chain connects TRBV30 to TRBJ1-2; D gene uncertain. Germline V gives CDR1 GTSNPN, CDR2 SVGIG (reference sequence). With 3 bases removed from V and 0 bases from J, the gap between germline ends came to 14 bases. CDR3 length equals 15 residues. CDR3 loop: CAWRPDFSPNYGYTF. DNA of the CDR3: TGTGCCTGGAGACCCGACTTCTCCCCTAACTATGGCTACACCTTC. The full variable domain, in which reference TRBV30 and TRBJ1-2 provide the parts outside the CDR3, is SQTIHQWPATLVQPVGSPLSLECTVEGTSNPNLYWYRQAAGRGLQLLFYSVGIGQISSEVPQNLSASRPQDRQFILSSKKLLLSDSGFYLCAWRPDFSPNYGYTFGSGTRLTVV.

This CDR3 reads CASSLVSGQSTDTQYF. The CDR3 DNA reads TGTGCCAGCAGCTTGGTTAGTGGACAGTCCACAGATACGCAGTATTTT. V usage is TRBV5-5 and J usage is TRBJ2-3; tentatively, D is TRBD1 (6 bases). CDR3 length equals 16 residues. Trimming cost V 0 bases and J 2 bases, with 13 bases left between them. Germline lookup yields CDR1 SGHKS and CDR2 YYEKEE (reference sequence).

The table lists this clone with a count of one. The V call is TRBV27, the J call TRBJ1-1; 9 bases agree with TRBD1. This CDR3 has 14 residues. Germline V gene sequence: CDR1 MNHEY, CDR2 SMNVEV (reference sequence). Germline trimming cut 3 bases from V and 3 bases from J; bases unmatched to any gene: 2. DNA of the CDR3: TGTGCCAGCAGTTTCGGGGACAGGGACACTGAAGCTTTCTTT. It codes for CASSFGDRDTEAFF.

This clone was counted a single time. The genes are TRBV7-9 and TRBJ1-4; TRBD1 agrees at 9 bases. V dropped 6 bases and J dropped 7; count of bases not matched to a gene: 9. The CDR3 is 15 amino acids. Per germline, CDR1 SEHNR and CDR2 FQNEAQ (reference sequence). The CDR3, as DNA: TGTGCCAGCAGTTCCACAGGGGGCGCCGGTGAAAAACTGTTTTTT. This codes for CASSSTGGAGEKLFF.

The V and J genes are TRBV7-2 and TRBJ2-3; 13 bases fit TRBD2. Germline V gene sequence: CDR1 SGHTA, CDR2 FQGNSA. After removal of 3 bases from V and 4 bases from J, the junction contained 10 bases not matched to a gene. The CDR3 runs to 18 residues. For the CDR3, the DNA is TGTGCCAGCAGCTTTAGACTAGCGGGGGGCAACCCCCCAGATACGCAGTATTTT. Amino acids: CASSFRLAGGNPPDTQYF.

The rearrangement joins TRBV29-1 to TRBJ2-5; 11 positions agree with TRBD2. Judging by the DNA end, TRBJ2-7 fits better; the J call may be wrong. This CDR3 has 12 residues. CDR1 and CDR2 (germline): SQVTM, ANQGSEA. CDR3 loop: CSAGLAGYEQYF. Written as DNA, the CDR3 is TGCAGCGCAGGACTAGCGGGCTACGAGCAGTACTTC.

This clone was seen a few times. The chain combines TRBV9 with TRBJ1-5; D is possibly TRBD1 (6 bases). Trimming stripped 3 bases from V and 4 bases from J, with 14 bases between. This CDR3 contains 15 residues. Germline V gene lookup returns CDR1 SGDLS and CDR2 YYNGEE. CDR3 in DNA: TGTGCCAGCAGCGAGAACCCAGGACAGAATCAGCCCCAGCATTTT. Its translation: CASSENPGQNQPQHF.

The CDR3 DNA is TGCGCCAGCAGCCATACCCCGGGACAGCTCAATGAAAAACTGTTTTTT. Its translation: CASSHTPGQLNEKLFF. The chain joins TRBV4-1 to TRBJ1-4, with TRBD1 matching over 7 bases. CDR1 MGHRA and CDR2 YSYEKL come from the germline V gene. The CDR3 length is 16 residues. V lost 3 bases to trimming and J lost 5 bases; unmatched junction nucleotides: 9.

The V and J genes are TRBV9 and TRBJ1-4; 8 bases agree with TRBD1. Germline V lookup: CDR1 SGDLS, CDR2 YYNGEE. Losses at the gene ends were 4 bases for V and 2 bases for J; bases not matched to a gene: 4. The CDR3 consists of 15 residues. The CDR3 DNA is TGTGCCAGCAGCCCTAGGACAGGGACTAATGAAAAACTGTTTTTT. It is translated as CASSPRTGTNEKLFF.